Included here is one TCR beta chain sequence, with context. The source of the sample is a study of OX40 agonist ivuxolimab in advanced cancers. Assay used: immunoSEQ multiplex PCR; TCRdb lists only in-frame clones, some missing. The sample carries tens of thousands of clones, more than 80% recorded once. This CDR3 comprises 13 residues. CDR1 WNHNN and CDR2 SYGVQD come from the germline V gene (reference sequence). Trimming left V 5 bases short and J 4 bases short, with 12 bases between. The material sequenced was CD4+ or CD8+ T cells sorted from blood, taken in a trial of the OX40 agonist ivuxolimab. This chain joins TRBV10-1 and TRBJ2-7, with a weak D call TRBD2 (6 bases). This clonotype was sampled from an adult with an advanced solid tumor such as melanoma, head and neck, liver or kidney cancer. The DNA of the CDR3 is TGCGCCAGCAGTCCGGCGGGGCGATACGAGCAGTACTTC. Its protein product is CASSPAGRYEQYF.